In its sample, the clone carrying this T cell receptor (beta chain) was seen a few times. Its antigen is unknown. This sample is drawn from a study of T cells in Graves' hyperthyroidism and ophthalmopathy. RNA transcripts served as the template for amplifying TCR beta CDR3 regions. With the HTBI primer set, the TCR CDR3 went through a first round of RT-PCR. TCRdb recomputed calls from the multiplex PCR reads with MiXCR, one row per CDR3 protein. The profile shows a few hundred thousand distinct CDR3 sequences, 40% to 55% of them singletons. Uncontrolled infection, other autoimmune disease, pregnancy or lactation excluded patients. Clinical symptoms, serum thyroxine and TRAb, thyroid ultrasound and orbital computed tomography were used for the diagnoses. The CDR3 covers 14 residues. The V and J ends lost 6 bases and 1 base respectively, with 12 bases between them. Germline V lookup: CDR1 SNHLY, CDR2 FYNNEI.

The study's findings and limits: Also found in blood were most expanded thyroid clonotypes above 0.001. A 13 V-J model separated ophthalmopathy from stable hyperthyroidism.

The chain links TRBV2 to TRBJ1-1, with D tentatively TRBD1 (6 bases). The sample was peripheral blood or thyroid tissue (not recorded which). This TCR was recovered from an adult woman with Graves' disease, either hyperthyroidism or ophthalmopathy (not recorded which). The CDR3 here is CASSPWTENTEAFF. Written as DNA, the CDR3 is TGTGCCAGCAGCCCCTGGACAGAGAACACTGAAGCTTTCTTT. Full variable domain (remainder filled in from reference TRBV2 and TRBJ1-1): EPEVTQTPSHQVTQMGQEVILRCVPISNHLYFYWYRQILGQKVEFLVSFYNNEISEKSEIFDDQFSVERPDGSNFTLKIRSTKLEDSAMYFCASSPWTENTEAFFGQGTRLTVV.